Each of the 23 T cell receptor beta chains below was sequenced from the same sample in a study of vaccination effects on CD4 cells after COVID-19. The antigens these receptors bind are not known. Clones were sequenced by immunoSEQ multiplex PCR, and TCRdb holds only the in-frame ones, with some missing. The sample consists of tens of thousands of clones, roughly 70% of them appearing once. With the ViraFEST assay, the study expanded antigen-specific CD4+ T cells using viral peptide pools, then sequenced them. Subsequent to approximately 11 days of culture, CD4+ T cells were isolated. Absence of prior SARS-CoV-2 infection characterized the vaccine recipients, who showed negative nucleocapsid antibodies. The sequencing used CD4+ T cells from PBMCs cultured with HCoV-OC43 spike peptides, collected before COVID-19 vaccination. The subset was: HCoV-OC43 spike overlapping peptide pool stimulation. The receptor source for this set is a human donor who received a COVID-19 vaccine.

In DNA form, the CDR3 reads TGTGCCAGCAGCTTAAGCCGGGATAACACCGGGGAGCTGTTTTTT. As protein: CASSLSRDNTGELFF. The rearrangement links TRBV7-3 to TRBJ2-2; maybe TRBD2 (5 bases). The germline V gene has CDR1 SGHTA and CDR2 FQGTGA. V gave up 1 base and J gave up 2 bases, with 8 bases separating them. The CDR3 has 15 amino acids.

The chain couples TRBV14 to TRBJ1-2; D may be TRBD1 (5 bases). This CDR3 has 18 residues. Trimming shortened V by 3 bases and J by 6 bases, and 26 bases separated the two germline ends. Looked up from germline, CDR1 is SGHDN and CDR2 is FVKESK. The CDR3 region is CASSHLFRGTVGFDGYTF. The CDR3 DNA is TGTGCCAGCAGCCATTTATTCCGAGGGACGGTGGGATTTGATGGCTACACCTTC.

The CDR3 region has the DNA TGTGCCAGCTCAACCGGGACAGGGGCCTACGAGCAGTACTTC. Translation gives CASSTGTGAYEQYF. The rearrangement links TRBV18 to TRBJ2-7; 10 bases line up with TRBD1. V lost 5 bases to trimming and J lost 2 bases; unmatched junction nucleotides: 3. There are 14 residues in the CDR3. The germline V gene encodes CDR1 KGHSH and CDR2 LQKENI.

The CDR3 DNA reads TGTGCCTGGAGTCCATCTTGGGAGACCCAGTACTTC. It specifies CAWSPSWETQYF. The V and J genes are TRBV30 and TRBJ2-5; no definite D call. In germline, CDR1 is GTSNPN, CDR2 SVGIG (reference sequence). With 2 bases removed from V and 5 bases from J, the gap between germline ends came to 9 bases. This CDR3 is built from 12 residues.

The rearrangement uses TRBV5-1 and TRBJ2-5; maybe TRBD1 (6 bases). Trimming removed 0 bases at V and 3 bases at J, with 12 bases between. The CDR3 runs to 15 residues. Per germline, CDR1 SGHRS and CDR2 YFSETQ. CDR3 nucleotides: TGCGCCAGCAGCTTGGGGGGCGGACAGAAAGAGACCCAGTACTTC. Translating it yields CASSLGGGQKETQYF. The variable domain in full, completed from reference TRBV5-1 and TRBJ2-5, reads KAGVTQTPRYLIKTRGQQVTLSCSPISGHRSVSWYQQTPGQGLQFLFEYFSETQRNKGNFPGRFSGRQFSNSRSEMNVSTLELGDSALYLCASSLGGGQKETQYFGPGTRLLVL.

The genes are TRBV5-1 and TRBJ1-6, with a tentative D call TRBD1 (6 bases). Germline loops: CDR1 SGHRS, CDR2 YFSETQ. The CDR3 consists of 20 residues. The germline V and J ends were trimmed by 1 base and 2 bases, with 22 bases remaining between them. CDR3 region: CASSLLPRLEGGAYNSPLHF. CDR3 coding DNA: TGCGCCAGCAGCTTGCTTCCCCGGTTGGAGGGGGGCGCCTATAATTCACCCCTCCACTTT.

The chain recombines TRBV18 with TRBJ2-3, with D hard to call. Germline CDR1 and CDR2: KGHSH and LQKENI. V lost 3 bases to trimming and J lost 2 bases, with 15 bases between them. The CDR3 is 16 residues long. The chain's CDR3 is CASSPLTRSYTDTQYF. The CDR3 DNA is TGTGCCAGCTCACCTCTAACACGGAGTTACACAGATACGCAGTATTTT.

The rearrangement links TRBV28 to TRBJ1-5; D unclear. CDR1 MDHEN and CDR2 SYDVKM come from the germline V gene. This CDR3 has 12 amino acids. The V end lost 5 bases, the J end lost 7 bases, and 9 bases lay between the germline ends. Here the CDR3 DNA reads TGTGCCAGCAGTAGTTGGCAGCAGCCCCAGCATTTT. This gives the protein CASSSWQQPQHF.

V gene TRBV7-6 combines with J gene TRBJ1-1, with 8 bases that match TRBD1. The CDR3 has 15 amino acids. Losses at the gene ends were 5 bases for V and 1 base for J; bases not matched to a gene: 6. Per the germline V gene, CDR1 is SGHVS and CDR2 is FNYEAQ. The CDR3 sequence: CASSKDQGANTEAFF. For the CDR3, the DNA is TGTGCCAGCAGCAAGGACCAGGGGGCGAACACTGAAGCTTTCTTT.

The V and J genes are TRBV19 and TRBJ2-1; D tentatively reads TRBD1 or TRBD2 (6 bases each). This CDR3 region has 18 residues. Trimming left V 4 bases short and J 8 bases short, with 27 bases between. The germline V gene encodes CDR1 LNHDA and CDR2 SQIVND (reference sequence). The CDR3: CASSREGGRGAVWHEQFF. The CDR3 DNA reads as TGTGCCAGTAGTAGAGAGGGGGGTAGAGGGGCGGTTTGGCATGAGCAGTTCTTC.

The chain is built from TRBV18 and TRBJ1-1; D not resolved. V lost 1 base to trimming and J lost 0 bases, with 12 bases between them. The CDR3 spans 16 residues. The germline V gene encodes CDR1 KGHSH and CDR2 LQKENI. The CDR3 reads CASSPRVAGMNTEAFF. The CDR3 coding sequence is TGTGCCAGCTCACCACGAGTCGCGGGGATGAACACTGAAGCTTTCTTT.

CDR3 nucleotide sequence: TGTGCCAGCAGCCAAACTGGAAACACCATATATTTT. Translated: CASSQTGNTIYF. The chain recombines TRBV12-3 or TRBV12-4 with TRBJ1-3, with D hard to call. Trimming cost V 6 bases and J 2 bases, with 5 bases left between them. This CDR3 is built from 12 residues.

The chain uses TRBV30 and TRBJ2-5, with 9 bases fitting TRBD1. Germline lookup yields CDR1 GTSNPN and CDR2 SVGIG (reference sequence). With V trimmed by 2 bases and J by 5 bases, 9 bases remained unmatched. The CDR3 extends over 15 amino acids. The CDR3 DNA sequence: TGTGCCTGGAGTCAAACAGGGGGCGAGGGGGAGACCCAGTACTTC. This encodes CAWSQTGGEGETQYF.

This clone showed up just a few times. CDR3 DNA: TGTGCCAGCAGCTTGGACACATCCTACGAGCAGTACTTC. Residues: CASSLDTSYEQYF. V is TRBV7-8 and J is TRBJ2-7, with D maybe TRBD1 (5 bases). The V end was cut by 3 bases, the J end by 1 base, with 7 bases between. The CDR3 consists of 13 residues. Germline-derived CDR1 and CDR2 are SGHVS and FQNEAQ.

The J gene is TRBJ1-1, the V gene TRBV29-1; 8 bases are shared with TRBD1. This CDR3 is 13 amino acids long. Unmatched junction bases numbered 7, after V lost 7 bases and J lost 3 bases. Germline V gene sequence: CDR1 SQVTM, CDR2 ANQGSEA. The CDR3: CSGQDRDDTEAFF. The CDR3 region has the DNA TGCAGCGGACAGGACAGGGACGACACTGAAGCTTTCTTT.

This clone has just one count. The chain combines TRBV12-3 or TRBV12-4 with TRBJ2-3, with no clear D. The CDR3 totals 12 residues. V shed 7 bases and J shed 0 bases, with 5 bases lying between them. The CDR3 loop is CASTASTDTQYF. CDR3 nucleotides: TGTGCCAGCACTGCAAGCACAGATACGCAGTATTTT.

This chain uses TRBV27 with TRBJ1-6; D is unclear. The V gene lost 3 bases and the J gene lost 0 bases, with 6 bases spanning the gap. The CDR3 contains 15 residues. Germline V CDR1 and CDR2: MNHEY, SMNVEV (reference sequence). Here the CDR3 reads CASSFESSYNSPLHF. CDR3 DNA sequence: TGTGCCAGCAGTTTTGAGAGCTCCTATAATTCACCCCTCCACTTT.

The J gene is TRBJ1-1, the V gene TRBV28; D gene ambiguous. Looked up from germline, CDR1 is MDHEN and CDR2 is SYDVKM. The CDR3 covers 13 residues. V lost 1 base and J 5 bases, leaving 8 bases between the germline ends. The CDR3 loop reads CASSLSSRTEAFF. The CDR3 DNA reads TGTGCCAGCAGTTTATCGAGTCGGACTGAAGCTTTCTTT. The full variable domain, rest sourced from reference TRBV28 and TRBJ1-1, is DVKVTQSSRYLVKRTGEKVFLECVQDMDHENMFWYRQDPGLGLRLIYFSYDVKMKEKGDIPEGYSVSREKKERFSLILESASTNQTSMYLCASSLSSRTEAFFGQGTRLTVV.

The chain joins TRBV6-5 to TRBJ2-2; 9 bases are shared with TRBD1. Germline CDR1 reads MNHEY; CDR2 reads SVGAGI. V was pared by 7 bases and J by 7 bases, with 10 bases of the junction left unmatched. The CDR3 has 15 amino acids. The CDR3 loop is CASTWDRAGDGELFF. The CDR3 bases are TGTGCCAGCACTTGGGACAGGGCAGGAGACGGGGAGCTGTTTTTT.

The rearrangement uses TRBV6-2 or TRBV6-3 and TRBJ2-1; D is possibly TRBD2 (6 bases). V lost 2 bases to trimming and J lost 13 bases, with 21 bases between them. The CDR3 has 15 amino acids. Germline CDR1 reads MNHEY; CDR2 reads SVGEGT. CDR3 amino acids: CASSYVANSPGTQFF. CDR3 sequence (DNA): TGTGCCAGCAGTTACGTTGCCAATTCCCCCGGGACTCAGTTCTTC.

The chain employs TRBV30 and TRBJ2-1, with 13 bases lining up with TRBD2. Germline V CDR1 and CDR2: GTSNPN, SVGIG (reference sequence). V trimming: 3 bases; J trimming: 7 bases; junction bases outside the gene matches: 6. The CDR3 loop spans 15 amino acids. The CDR3 here is CAWSTGLAGVNEQFF. The CDR3 nucleotides are TGTGCCTGGAGCACAGGACTAGCGGGAGTTAATGAGCAGTTCTTC. Using reference TRBV30 and TRBJ2-1 for the parts outside the CDR3, the full variable domain is SQTIHQWPATLVQPVGSPLSLECTVEGTSNPNLYWYRQAAGRGLQLLFYSVGIGQISSEVPQNLSASRPQDRQFILSSKKLLLSDSGFYLCAWSTGLAGVNEQFFGPGTRLTVL.

The rearrangement links TRBV7-2 to TRBJ2-7, with TRBD1 as a possible D gene (5 bases). Trimming took off 6 bases at V and 2 bases at J, with 17 bases between the two ends. This CDR3 has 15 amino acids. Per germline, CDR1 SGHTA and CDR2 FQGNSA. CDR3 in amino acids: CASRWGQGLTYEQYF. The CDR3 region has the DNA TGTGCCAGCAGGTGGGGCCAGGGTCTTACCTACGAGCAGTACTTC. Filled out from reference TRBV7-2 and TRBJ2-7, the complete variable domain reads GAGVSQSPSNKVTEKGKDVELRCDPISGHTALYWYRQSLGQGLEFLIYFQGNSAPDKSGLPSDRFSAERTGGSVSTLTIQRTQQEDSAVYLCASRWGQGLTYEQYFGPGTRLTVT.

The genes are TRBV6-2 or TRBV6-3 and TRBJ1-5; no clear D. CDR3 size: 16 residues. With 2 bases removed from V and 0 bases from J, the gap between germline ends came to 11 bases. Germline CDR1 reads MNHEY; CDR2 reads SVGEGT. Written as DNA, the CDR3 is TGTGCCAGCAGTTACCGGACTGCGTATAGCAATCAGCCCCAGCATTTT. Protein: CASSYRTAYSNQPQHF.